Listed here is a single T cell receptor (beta chain). Germline V gene lookup returns CDR1 MGHRA and CDR2 YSYEKL. V was trimmed by 3 bases and J by 10 bases, leaving 18 bases between them. CDR3 size: 15 residues. In the study's own analysis: Researchers report that nucleated cell counts were estimated from reference gene primer amplification. Profiled with immunoSEQ multiplex PCR; TCRdb holds only in-frame clones, not every one. Clone size and V and J calls were adopted from that table, with D and trimming inferred from the DNA. The sample consists of 350,000 or so clones, 89% of them appearing once. Seattle's cohort entered during active infection and was followed longitudinally. This sample is part of a study of blood T cell repertoires in COVID-19. Study details: PBMCs, B-cell-depleted T cells, or T cells provided the cDNA or gDNA that made up the material.

The gene calls are TRBV4-1 and TRBJ1-4, with D perhaps TRBD1 (5 bases). The sequence came from a woman aged 60-75 years with COVID-19, enrolled during active disease. Sequenced sample: peripheral blood. The CDR3 coding sequence is TGCGCCAGCAGCCAGGAGGGCGCAGGGAGAGGAAAACTGTTTTTT. It is translated as CASSQEGAGRGKLFF.